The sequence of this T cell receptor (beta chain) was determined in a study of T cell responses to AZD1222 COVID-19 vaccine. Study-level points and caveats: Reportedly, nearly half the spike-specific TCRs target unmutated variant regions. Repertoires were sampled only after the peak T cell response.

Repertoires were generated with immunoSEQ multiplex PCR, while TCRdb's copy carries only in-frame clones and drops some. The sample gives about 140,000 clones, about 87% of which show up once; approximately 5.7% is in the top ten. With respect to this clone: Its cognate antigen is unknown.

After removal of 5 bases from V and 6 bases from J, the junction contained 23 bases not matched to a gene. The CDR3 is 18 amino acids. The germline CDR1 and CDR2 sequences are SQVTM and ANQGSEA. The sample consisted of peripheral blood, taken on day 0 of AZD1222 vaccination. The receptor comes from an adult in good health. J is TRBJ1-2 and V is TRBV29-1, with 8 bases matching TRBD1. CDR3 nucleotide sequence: TGCAGCGTTCGGGACCCAGGTTGGCAGGGGGCCCTACGGAATGGCTACACCTTC. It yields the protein CSVRDPGWQGALRNGYTF.